This T cell receptor beta chain was captured by sequencing in a study of shared clonotypes between healthy human individuals. Study results and limitations: It was the few donors that limited the genetic and exposure-history diversity represented.

A remark on this clone: The antigen is unknown.

The data were produced by immunoSEQ multiplex PCR, yet TCRdb's version contains in-frame clones alone and is incomplete. Among approximately 2.4 million clones, more than 90% were seen once, and the ten largest hold around 0.13%. The CDR3 covers 13 residues. Per the germline V gene, CDR1 is WNHNN and CDR2 is SYGVQD (reference sequence). Trimming cost V 3 bases and J 4 bases, with 9 bases left between them. The sequence was obtained from a man between 18 and 29 years old in good health. V is TRBV10-1 and J is TRBJ2-5; D uncertain. The sequenced sample was naive CD4+ T cells sorted from blood. Subset of the sample: CD45RA+ positively selected. In DNA, the CDR3 is TGCGCCAGCAGTGATAATCTAGGAGAGACCCAGTACTTC. It encodes CASSDNLGETQYF.